This T cell receptor beta chain was sequenced during a study of CD8+ T cells in alopecia areata. Turning to the study itself: In an open-label trial, patients got 5 to 10 mg tofacitinib twice daily. Study findings and constraints: There were also resident alphabeta T cells of normal skin sequenced in scalp samples. Higher clonality than in normal scalp was seen in lesional scalp, especially alopecia totalis/universalis.

As the sequencing template, cDNA was produced by extracting RNA and reverse transcribing it. Sequencing was performed with immunoSEQ multiplex PCR; in TCRdb, only in-frame clones are kept and a portion is missing. The sample includes 65,000 to 70,000 clones, roughly 61% of them seen just once. Sorting of CD4+ and CD8+ T cells was performed on PBMCs. The CDR3 has 13 amino acids. V lost 6 bases and J lost 2; bases outside the gene matches: 6. Per germline, CDR1 SQVTM and CDR2 ANQGSEA. In its sample, this clone was seen once. Its matching antigen is unknown. This receptor was obtained from a human donor with alopecia areata. The specimen comprised CD8+ T cells sorted from blood, sampled at week 0. The chain links TRBV29-1 to TRBJ2-7; 8 bases are shared with TRBD2. The CDR3 region is CSVNSGKTYEQYF. The DNA of the CDR3 is TGCAGCGTAAATAGCGGGAAAACCTACGAGCAGTACTTC.